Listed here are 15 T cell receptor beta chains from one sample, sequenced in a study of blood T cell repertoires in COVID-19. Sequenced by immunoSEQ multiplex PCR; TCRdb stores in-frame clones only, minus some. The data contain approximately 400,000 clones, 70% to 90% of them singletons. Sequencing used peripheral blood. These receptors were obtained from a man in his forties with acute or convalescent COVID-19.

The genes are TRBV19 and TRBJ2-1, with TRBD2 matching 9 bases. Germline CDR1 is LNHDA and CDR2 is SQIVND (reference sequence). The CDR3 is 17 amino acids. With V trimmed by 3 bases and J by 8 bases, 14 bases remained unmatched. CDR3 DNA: TGTGCCAGTAGTATTCCGTTGCGGGGGGGCCGGGGCCATGAGCAGTTCTTC. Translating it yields CASSIPLRGGRGHEQFF. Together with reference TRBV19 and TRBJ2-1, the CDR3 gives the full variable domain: DGGITQSPKYLFRKEGQNVTLSCEQNLNHDAMYWYRQDPGQGLRLIYYSQIVNDFQKGDIAEGYSVSREKKESFPLTVTSAQKNPTAFYLCASSIPLRGGRGHEQFFGPGTRLTVL.

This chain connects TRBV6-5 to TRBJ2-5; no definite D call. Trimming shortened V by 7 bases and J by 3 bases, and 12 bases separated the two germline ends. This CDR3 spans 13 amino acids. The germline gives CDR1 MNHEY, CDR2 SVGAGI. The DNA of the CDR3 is TGTGCCAGCATTGGGCCGAATGAAGAGACCCAGTACTTC. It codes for CASIGPNEETQYF.

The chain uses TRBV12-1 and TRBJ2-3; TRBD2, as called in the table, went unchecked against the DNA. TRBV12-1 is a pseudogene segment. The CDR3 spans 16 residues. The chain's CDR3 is CASSFAAGGLTDTQYF. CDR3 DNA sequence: TGTGCCAGCAGCTTTGCAGCGGGGGGCCTCACAGATACGCAGTATTTT.

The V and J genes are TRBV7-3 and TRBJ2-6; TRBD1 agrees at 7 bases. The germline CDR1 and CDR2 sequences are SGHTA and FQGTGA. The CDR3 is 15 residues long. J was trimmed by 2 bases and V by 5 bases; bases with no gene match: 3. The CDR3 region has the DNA TGTGCCAGCAGCAAAGGGGGCCCTGGGGCCAACGTCCTGACTTTC. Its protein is CASSKGGPGANVLTF.

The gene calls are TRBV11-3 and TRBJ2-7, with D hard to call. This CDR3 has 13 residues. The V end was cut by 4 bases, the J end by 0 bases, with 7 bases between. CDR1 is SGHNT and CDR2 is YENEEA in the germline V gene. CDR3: CASSSHSSYEQYF. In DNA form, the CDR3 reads TGTGCCAGCAGCTCCCACTCCTCCTACGAGCAGTACTTC. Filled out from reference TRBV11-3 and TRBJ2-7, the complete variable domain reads EAGVVQSPRYKIIEKKQPVAFWCNPISGHNTLYWYLQNLGQGPELLIRYENEEAVDDSQLPKDRFSAERLKGVDSTLKIQPAELGDSAVYLCASSSHSSYEQYFGPGTRLTVT.

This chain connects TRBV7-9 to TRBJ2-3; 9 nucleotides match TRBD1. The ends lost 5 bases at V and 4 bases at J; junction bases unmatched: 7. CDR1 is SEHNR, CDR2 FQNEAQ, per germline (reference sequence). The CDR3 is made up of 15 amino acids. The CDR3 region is CASSRTGDPADTQYF. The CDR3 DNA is TGTGCCAGCAGCCGGACAGGGGATCCGGCAGATACGCAGTATTTT.

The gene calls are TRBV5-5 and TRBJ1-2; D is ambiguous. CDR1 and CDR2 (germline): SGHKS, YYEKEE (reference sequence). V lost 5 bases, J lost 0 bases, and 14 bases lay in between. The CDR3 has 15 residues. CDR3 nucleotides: TGTGCCAGCAGTAACCACCAAGACTCTAACTATGGCTACACCTTC. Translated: CASSNHQDSNYGYTF.

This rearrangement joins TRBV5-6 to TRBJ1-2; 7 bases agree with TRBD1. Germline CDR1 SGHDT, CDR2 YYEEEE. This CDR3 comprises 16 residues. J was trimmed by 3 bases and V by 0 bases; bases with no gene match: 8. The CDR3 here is CASSLGLGGSDYGYTF. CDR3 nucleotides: TGTGCCAGCAGCTTGGGCCTAGGGGGCAGCGACTATGGCTACACCTTC.

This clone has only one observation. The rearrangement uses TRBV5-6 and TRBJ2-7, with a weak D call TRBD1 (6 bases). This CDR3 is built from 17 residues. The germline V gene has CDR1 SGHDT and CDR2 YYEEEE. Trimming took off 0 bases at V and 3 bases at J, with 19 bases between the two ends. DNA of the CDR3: TGTGCCAGCAGCTTGGTAGGTGGGGGCCAAATCAACTACGAGCAGTACTTC. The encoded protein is CASSLVGGGQINYEQYF.

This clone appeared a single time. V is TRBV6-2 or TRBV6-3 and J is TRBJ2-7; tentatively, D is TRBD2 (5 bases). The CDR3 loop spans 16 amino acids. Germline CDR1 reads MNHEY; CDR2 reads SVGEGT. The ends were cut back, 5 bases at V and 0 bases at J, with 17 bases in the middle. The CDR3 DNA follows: TGTGCCAGCAGTCCGGCGGGTTCGCGTCGCTCCTACGAGCAGTACTTC. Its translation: CASSPAGSRRSYEQYF.

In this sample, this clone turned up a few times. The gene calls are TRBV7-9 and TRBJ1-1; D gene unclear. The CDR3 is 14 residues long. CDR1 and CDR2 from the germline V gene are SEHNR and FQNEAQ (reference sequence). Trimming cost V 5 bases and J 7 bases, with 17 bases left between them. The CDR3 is CASSPLRVWGEAFF. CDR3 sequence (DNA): TGTGCCAGCAGCCCGTTGCGGGTTTGGGGTGAAGCTTTCTTT.

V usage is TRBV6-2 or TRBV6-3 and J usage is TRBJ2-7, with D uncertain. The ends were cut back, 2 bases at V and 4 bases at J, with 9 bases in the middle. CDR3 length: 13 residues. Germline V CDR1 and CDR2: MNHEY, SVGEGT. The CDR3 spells CASSYGWSYEQYF. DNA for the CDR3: TGTGCCAGCAGTTACGGGTGGAGTTACGAGCAGTACTTC.

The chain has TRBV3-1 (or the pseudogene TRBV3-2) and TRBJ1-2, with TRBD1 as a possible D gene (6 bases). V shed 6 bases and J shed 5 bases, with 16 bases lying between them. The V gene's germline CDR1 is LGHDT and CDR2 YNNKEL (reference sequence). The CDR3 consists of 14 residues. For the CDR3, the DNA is TGTGCCAGCAGAGGAGGACAGAAGGAGTATGGCTACACCTTC. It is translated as CASRGGQKEYGYTF.

As DNA, the CDR3 is TGTGCCAGCAGCGTCAGGAACACCGGGGAGCTGTTTTTT. This gives the protein CASSVRNTGELFF. The J gene is TRBJ2-2, the V gene TRBV9; D gene ambiguous. CDR3 size: 13 residues. V was clipped by 2 bases and J by 1 base, with 3 bases between them. CDR1 SGDLS and CDR2 YYNGEE come from the germline V gene.

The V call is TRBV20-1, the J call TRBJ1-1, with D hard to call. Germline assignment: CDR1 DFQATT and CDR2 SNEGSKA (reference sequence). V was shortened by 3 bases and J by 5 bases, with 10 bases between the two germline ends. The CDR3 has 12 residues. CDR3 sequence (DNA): TGCAGTGCTAGTTCGGCTAGGACTGAAGCTTTCTTT. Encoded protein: CSASSARTEAFF.